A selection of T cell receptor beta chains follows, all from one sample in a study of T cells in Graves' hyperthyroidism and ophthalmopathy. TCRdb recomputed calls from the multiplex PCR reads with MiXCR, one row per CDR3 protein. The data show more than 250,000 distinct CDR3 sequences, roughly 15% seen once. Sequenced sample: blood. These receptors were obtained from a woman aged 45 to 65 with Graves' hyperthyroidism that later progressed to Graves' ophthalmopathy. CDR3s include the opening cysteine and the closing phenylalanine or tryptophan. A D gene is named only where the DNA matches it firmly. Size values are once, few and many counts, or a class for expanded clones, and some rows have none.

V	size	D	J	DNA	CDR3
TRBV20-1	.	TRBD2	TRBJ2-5	TGCAGTGTCACGACTAGCGGGAGGGTTGTCCGAGGGACCCAGTACTTC	CSVTTSGRVVRGTQYF
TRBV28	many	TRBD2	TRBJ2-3	TGTGCCAGCAGTTTCCCCCCGGGGGGGAGCACAGATACGCAGTATTTT	CASSFPPGGSTDTQYF
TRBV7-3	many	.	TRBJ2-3	TGTGCCAGCAGCTTAGAACCTAGCACAGATACGCAGTATTTT	CASSLEPSTDTQYF
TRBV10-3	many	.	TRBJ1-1	TGTGCCATCAGACAGAGAAAGAACACTGAAGCTTTCTTT	CAIRQRKNTEAFF
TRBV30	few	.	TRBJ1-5	TGTGCCTGGAGTCTATACCTCGCAAGGGCCCCGGCGGGGCCCCAGCATTTT	CAWSLYLARAPAGPQHF
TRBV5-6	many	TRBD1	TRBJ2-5	TGTGCCAGCAGCTGGGGACAGGGGGCCCCTTTTACCAAGGAGACCCAGTACTTC	CASSWGQGAPFTKETQYF
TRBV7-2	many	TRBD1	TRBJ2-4	TGTGCCAGCACCCGAGACAGGGATAACATTCAGTACTTC	CASTRDRDNIQYF
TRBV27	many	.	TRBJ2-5	TGTGCCAGCAGTTTATTCGCCAGCAAGCAAGAGACCCAGTACTTC	CASSLFASKQETQYF
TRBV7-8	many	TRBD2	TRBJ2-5	TGTGCCAGCAGCTTAGAAGTCCTAGCGGGCCCCTTAGGGCAAGAGACCCAGTACTTC	CASSLEVLAGPLGQETQYF
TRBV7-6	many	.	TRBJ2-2	TGTGCCAGCAGCTTCTTCCCGAGGGGCAGGATGAACACCGGGGAGCTGTTTTTT	CASSFFPRGRMNTGELFF
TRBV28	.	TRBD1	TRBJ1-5	TGTGCCAGCAGTTTTGGACAGGTCCATCAGCCCCGGCATTTT	CASSFGQVHQPRHF
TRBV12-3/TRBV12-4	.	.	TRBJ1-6	TGTGCCAGCAGTTTAAGGGCAGGGGATCAGGATAATTCACCCCTCCACTTT	CASSLRAGDQDNSPLHF
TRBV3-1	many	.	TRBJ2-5	TGTGCCAGCAGCCGTAGGGAGACCCAGTACTTC	CASSRRETQYF
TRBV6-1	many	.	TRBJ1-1	TGTGCCAGCAGCCCCAAAGGGGGGGCGAAAACTGAAGCTTTCTTT	CASSPKGGAKTEAFF
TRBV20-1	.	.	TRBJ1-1	TGCAGTGCTAGAGAGGATCCTTACACTGAAGCTTTCTTT	CSAREDPYTEAFF
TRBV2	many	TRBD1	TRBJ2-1	TGTGCCACCCCGGACAGGGGGGATGAGCAGTTCTTC	CATPDRGDEQFF
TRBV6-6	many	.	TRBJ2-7	TGTGCCAGCAGTTACTCGTTTTCAACGAACTACGAGCAGTACTTC	CASSYSFSTNYEQYF
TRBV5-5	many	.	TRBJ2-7	TGTGCCAGCAGCTCTATGGGGGGCCCCATGGAGCAGTACTTC	CASSSMGGPMEQYF
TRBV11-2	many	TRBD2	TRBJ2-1	TGTGCCAGCAGCTCGTTAAGGGGGCTAGCGGGACCACGGACCTACAATGAGCAGTTCTTC	CASSSLRGLAGPRTYNEQFF
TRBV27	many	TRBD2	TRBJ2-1	TGTGCCAGCACTAGCGGGAGAAATGAGCAGTTCTTC	CASTSGRNEQFF
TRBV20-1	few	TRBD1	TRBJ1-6	TGCAGTGCCCAGACAGGGAAAAACTCACCCCTCCACTTT	CSAQTGKNSPLHF
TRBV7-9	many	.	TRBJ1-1	TGTGCCAGCAGCCCGGACAGACTGAACACTGAAGCTTTCTTT	CASSPDRLNTEAFF
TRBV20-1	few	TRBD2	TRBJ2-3	TGCAGTGCTGAGAGGGGGCTAGCGGGACCAGATACGCAGTATTTT	CSAERGLAGPDTQYF
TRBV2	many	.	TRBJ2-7	TGTGCCAGCAGTAGGACAGTCTACGAGCAGTACTTC	CASSRTVYEQYF
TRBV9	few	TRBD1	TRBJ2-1	TGTGCCAGCAGCTCCCCCCGGGGACAGGGATCACAATCCTACAATGAGCAGTTCTTC	CASSSPRGQGSQSYNEQFF
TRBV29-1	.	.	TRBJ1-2	TGCAGCGTTGATTCGGGGCAGGGAGGTGGCTACACCTTC	CSVDSGQGGGYTF
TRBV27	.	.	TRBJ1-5	TGTGCCAGCAGAACAGGGAATCAGCCCCAGCATTTT	CASRTGNQPQHF
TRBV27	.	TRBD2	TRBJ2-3	TGTGCCAGCAGTTCCCGGGGGACTAGCTTAAGGGATGCGCAGTATTTT	CASSSRGTSLRDAQYF
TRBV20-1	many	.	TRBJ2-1	TGCAGTGCTAGAAGGGAACCCAATGAGCAGTTCTTC	CSARREPNEQFF
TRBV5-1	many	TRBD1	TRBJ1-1	TGCGCCAGCAGCTGGGAGGGACAGGTGAACACTGAAGCTTTCTTT	CASSWEGQVNTEAFF
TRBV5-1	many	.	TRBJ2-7	TGCGCCAGCAGCTTGGAACAGGATTTCTACGAGCAGTACTTC	CASSLEQDFYEQYF
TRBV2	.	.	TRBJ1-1	TGTGCCAGCGATAAACCGGGGCATCTGAACACTGAAGCTTTCTTT	CASDKPGHLNTEAFF
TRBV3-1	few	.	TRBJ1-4	TGTGCCAGCAGCCAAGATTGGGCAGGTTTTTCCGGGGTGTTTTTT	CASSQDWAGFSGVFF
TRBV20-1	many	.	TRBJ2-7	TGCAGTGCCCTGGGGAAGACCGAGTCCTACGAGCAGTACTTC	CSALGKTESYEQYF
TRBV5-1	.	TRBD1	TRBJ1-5	TGCGCCAGCAGCTTGGGAGGGGGCACTCAGCCCCAGCATTTT	CASSLGGGTQPQHF
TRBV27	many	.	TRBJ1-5	TGTGCCAGCAGCACGGGAATTCAGCCCCAGCATTTT	CASSTGIQPQHF
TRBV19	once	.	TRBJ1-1	TGTGCCAGTAGTATAATTGGGCTGAACACTGAAGCTTTCTTT	CASSIIGLNTEAFF
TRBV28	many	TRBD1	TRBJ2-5	TGTGCCAGCACGGCAACAGGGGGGACAGAGACCCAGTACTTC	CASTATGGTETQYF
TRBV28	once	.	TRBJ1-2	TGTGCCAGCAAGGGTAGTGGCCAGCTGCTCTATGGCTACACCTTC	CASKGSGQLLYGYTF
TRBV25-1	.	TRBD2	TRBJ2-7	TGTGCCAGCAGTCCCCCACCGGGACTAGCGGGGTACGAGCAGTACTTC	CASSPPPGLAGYEQYF
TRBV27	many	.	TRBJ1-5	TGTGCCAGCGGATTTTTGGGCGATAGCAATCAGCCCCAGCATTTT	CASGFLGDSNQPQHF
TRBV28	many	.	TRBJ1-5	TGTGCCAGCAGTTACCCCGGCGGCAATCAGCCCCAGCATTTT	CASSYPGGNQPQHF
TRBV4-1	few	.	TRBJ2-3	TGCGCCAGCAGCCAAGTTTCTAGAGGAGATACGCAGTATTTT	CASSQVSRGDTQYF